Listed below are T cell receptor beta chains from one sample, sequenced in a study of T cells in Graves' hyperthyroidism and ophthalmopathy. TCRdb fed the multiplex PCR reads into MiXCR, producing one record per CDR3 protein. Among about 480,000 distinct CDR3 sequences listed, 13% to 15% were seen once. Input material: blood. The source of these receptors is a young woman with Graves' hyperthyroidism. CDR3s include the opening cysteine and the closing phenylalanine or tryptophan. Fields, in order: clone size, J gene, D gene, V gene, CDR3 DNA, CDR3 protein. The D gene is left open where the match is weak. Sizes are listed as once, few or many counts, or a class when the clone is expanded.

few TRBJ2-3 TRBD2 TRBV20-1 TGCAGTGCTGGGACTAGCGGACTAGATACGCAGTATTTT CSAGTSGLDTQYF
many TRBJ2-1 . TRBV12-3/TRBV12-4 TGTGCCAGCAGCTACATGAATGAGCAGTTCTTC CASSYMNEQFF
few TRBJ1-2 TRBD1 TRBV19 TGTGCCAGTAGACCCGGGACAGGGGGCTTTTATGGCTACACCTTC CASRPGTGGFYGYTF
many TRBJ1-2 . TRBV3-1 TGTGCCAGCAGCCAAGATATTGCGGTTGTCTATGGCTACACCTTC CASSQDIAVVYGYTF
many TRBJ2-7 TRBD2 TRBV29-1 TGCAGCGTTGAAATTAGCGGGAGGAGCTCCTACGAGCAGTACTTC CSVEISGRSSYEQYF
many TRBJ2-3 . TRBV11-3 TGTGCCAGCAGCTTACAGTCAGGCCTTGCTACAGATACGCAGTATTTT CASSLQSGLATDTQYF
many TRBJ1-2 . TRBV10-3 TGTGCCATCAGTGAGCCGAGGGCGGGGGCGAAGGAGAATGGTTATGGCTACACCTTC CAISEPRAGAKENGYGYTF
few TRBJ1-1 TRBD1 TRBV18 TGTGCCAGCCGCCGGACAGGGGGCGTTTTGAGCACTGAAGCTTTCTTT CASRRTGGVLSTEAFF
many TRBJ1-1 . TRBV10-3 TGTGCCATCAGAAACACAGGGCCAGTGACTGAAGCTTTCTTT CAIRNTGPVTEAFF
many TRBJ2-5 TRBD1 TRBV24-1 TGTGCCACCAGTGGCGGCGGGACAGGGGAGGAGACCCAGTACTTC CATSGGGTGEETQYF
few TRBJ2-7 TRBD2 TRBV7-6 TGTGCCAGCAGCTTACGTAGTCAGCGGGAGACAACCTACGAGCAGTACTTC CASSLRSQRETTYEQYF
many TRBJ2-3 . TRBV5-5 TGTGCCAGCAGCTTGATGGCCAGCGGGAGCACAGATACGCAGTATTTT CASSLMASGSTDTQYF